The 15 T cell receptor beta chains listed next were all sequenced from one sample in a study of blood T cell repertoires in COVID-19. Sequencing used immunoSEQ multiplex PCR; TCRdb keeps in-frame clones, though not all of them. There are around 60,000 clones in the sample; 89% occur only once, and 13% to 15% lies in the top ten. Sequencing was performed on peripheral blood. The receptors originated from a woman aged 55-75 years with active COVID-19.

The chain's CDR3 is CASSEPQGHSPLHF. The CDR3 region has the DNA TGTGCCAGCAGTGAACCACAGGGGCATTCACCCCTCCACTTT. This sequence joins TRBV25-1 and TRBJ1-6, with 7 bases that match TRBD1. Germline-derived CDR1 and CDR2 are MGHDK and SYGVNS. After removal of 2 bases from V and 8 bases from J, the junction contained 3 bases not matched to a gene. The CDR3 is made up of 14 amino acids.

The rearrangement joins TRBV9 to TRBJ2-7; D perhaps matches TRBD1 (6 bases). V lost 3 bases and J 4 bases, leaving 14 bases between the germline ends. This CDR3 has 14 amino acids. The germline V gene encodes CDR1 SGDLS and CDR2 YYNGEE. The CDR3 DNA sequence: TGTGCCAGCAGCGCCCGACAGGTAGGGTACGAGCAGTACTTC. The encoded protein is CASSARQVGYEQYF.

This rearrangement joins TRBV5-8 to TRBJ1-2; 11 bases are a match to TRBD1. The ends lost 4 bases at V and 8 bases at J; junction bases unmatched: 10. CDR3 length: 15 amino acids. Germline V gene lookup returns CDR1 SGHTS and CDR2 YDEGEE. CDR3 amino acids: CASSRKGQGVLGYTF. The DNA for the CDR3 is TGTGCCAGCAGCCGGAAGGGACAGGGGGTATTGGGCTACACCTTC.

The chain couples TRBV4-2 to TRBJ2-5; 8 nucleotides align to TRBD2. The CDR3 consists of 16 residues. CDR1 is LGHNA, CDR2 YNFKEQ, per germline. V dropped 2 bases and J dropped 5; count of bases not matched to a gene: 10. The CDR3 DNA sequence: TGTGCCAGCAGCCAATGGACCGGGACTAGTTCCGAGACCCAGTACTTC. Translated, it gives CASSQWTGTSSETQYF.

The chain recombines TRBV12-3 or TRBV12-4 with TRBJ1-1; D call uncertain. This CDR3 region has 11 residues. Trimming stripped 6 bases from V and 3 bases from J, with 5 bases between. In nucleotides, the CDR3 is TGTGCCAGCAGGATAGACACTGAAGCTTTCTTT. Encoded protein: CASRIDTEAFF.

The rearrangement uses TRBV3-1 (or the pseudogene TRBV3-2) and TRBJ2-2; a possible D gene is TRBD2 (6 bases). This CDR3 has 15 residues. V lost 5 bases to trimming and J lost 1 base, with 11 bases between them. Per the germline V gene, CDR1 is LGHDT and CDR2 is YNNKEL (reference sequence). The CDR3 coding sequence is TGTGCCAGCAGCACATTTAGCGGGAACACCGGGGAGCTGTTTTTT. This sequence encodes CASSTFSGNTGELFF.

J is TRBJ2-7 and V is TRBV6-5; D ambiguous. The CDR3 has 11 amino acids. CDR1 and CDR2 from the germline V gene are MNHEY and SVGAGI. Trimming removed 6 bases at V and 6 bases at J, with 9 bases between. The CDR3 coding sequence is TGTGCCAGCAGCTATCTTAGCGAGCAGTACTTC. It yields the protein CASSYLSEQYF.

The V gene is TRBV24-1, the J gene TRBJ2-2; no firm D call. The germline CDR1 and CDR2 sequences are KGHDR and SFDVKD. The CDR3 has 13 residues. V lost 4 bases and J 7 bases, leaving 9 bases between the germline ends. The CDR3 is CATSDPGVGELFF. Written as DNA, the CDR3 is TGTGCCACCAGTGACCCGGGTGTCGGGGAGCTGTTTTTT.

This sequence joins TRBV5-6 and TRBJ1-2; no clear D. Trimming cost V 0 bases and J 6 bases, with 9 bases left between them. The CDR3 length is 13 residues. Germline CDR1 SGHDT, CDR2 YYEEEE. The CDR3 loop is CASSLVAGNGYTF. In nucleotides, the CDR3 is TGTGCCAGCAGCTTGGTGGCGGGAAATGGCTACACCTTC.

This sequence joins TRBV3-1 (or the pseudogene TRBV3-2) and TRBJ2-7; 10 bases line up with TRBD2. Germline V lookup: CDR1 LGHDT, CDR2 YNNKEL (reference sequence). The CDR3 runs to 14 residues. V dropped 2 bases and J dropped 2; count of bases not matched to a gene: 0. CDR3: CASSQTSGAYEQYF. The CDR3 DNA sequence: TGTGCCAGCAGCCAAACTAGCGGGGCCTACGAGCAGTACTTC.

This chain connects TRBV5-1 to TRBJ1-5, with a tentative D call TRBD1 (5 bases). The germline CDR1 and CDR2 sequences are SGHRS and YFSETQ. Trimming cost V 3 bases and J 2 bases, with 15 bases left between them. This CDR3 contains 16 residues. The CDR3 protein is CASSWGVLGRNQPQHF. In nucleotides, the CDR3 is TGCGCCAGCAGCTGGGGGGTACTAGGACGCAATCAGCCCCAGCATTTT.

V and J are TRBV27 and TRBJ1-6, with D possibly TRBD1 on 6 matching bases. With 2 bases removed from V and 3 bases from J, the gap between germline ends came to 11 bases. Per the germline V gene, CDR1 is MNHEY and CDR2 is SMNVEV (reference sequence). The CDR3 runs 16 residues. CDR3 DNA sequence: TGTGCCAGCAGTTTAGAGGGCAGGGGCTATAATTCACCCCTCCACTTT. Its protein is CASSLEGRGYNSPLHF.

J is TRBJ1-1 and V is TRBV5-1, with unresolved D. V was cut by 2 bases and J by 2 bases, with 7 bases left in between. CDR1 and CDR2 (germline): SGHRS, YFSETQ. The CDR3 is 13 amino acids. The CDR3, as DNA: TGCGCCAGCAGCTTCCTGAGAAACACTGAAGCTTTCTTT. Its protein product is CASSFLRNTEAFF.

This rearrangement joins TRBV27 to TRBJ1-1, with unresolved D. V was shortened by 2 bases and J by 1 base, with 5 bases between the two germline ends. The V gene's germline CDR1 is MNHEY and CDR2 SMNVEV (reference sequence). The CDR3 length is 13 residues. This chain's CDR3 is CASSLAGNTEAFF. The CDR3 coding sequence is TGTGCCAGCAGTTTAGCCGGGAACACTGAAGCTTTCTTT.

The table lists this clone with a few counts. The V gene is TRBV14, the J gene TRBJ1-6; the match to TRBD1 covers 8 bases. Germline V gene sequence: CDR1 SGHDN, CDR2 FVKESK. V gave up 7 bases and J gave up 11 bases; unmatched junction bases: 7. The CDR3 runs 13 residues. For the CDR3, the DNA is TGTGCCAGCAACCCAGGGGGCGAGGCACCCCTCCACTTT. It specifies CASNPGGEAPLHF.